The 30 T cell receptor beta chains below were found in one sample sequenced in a study of neurological immune-mediated disorders. TCRdb independently ran MiXCR on the 5' RACE reads; one entry per CDR3 protein. The sample lists 45,000 to 65,000 distinct CDR3 sequences; around 3.4% were seen once. The material sequenced was PBMCs. The source is a man aged 40-50 years with multiple sclerosis.

This clonotype was seen at least ten times. This sequence joins TRBV2 and TRBJ2-3, with TRBD1 identical over 7 bases. The CDR3 runs 15 residues. The J segment lost 2 bases and the V segment lost 7 bases, leaving 9 bases of the junction unmatched. The germline V gene has CDR1 SNHLY and CDR2 FYNNEI. The CDR3 is CASTIGGPNTDTQYF. CDR3 coding DNA: TGTGCCAGCACTATAGGGGGCCCAAACACAGATACGCAGTATTTT. The variable domain in full, with the rest retrieved from reference TRBV2 and TRBJ2-3, is EPEVTQTPSHQVTQMGQEVILRCVPISNHLYFYWYRQILGQKVEFLVSFYNNEISEKSEIFDDQFSVERPDGSNFTLKIRSTKLEDSAMYFCASTIGGPNTDTQYFGPGTRLTVL.

This clonotype was recorded once. A much bigger clone sits one base away, suggesting this may be a read error. V is TRBV12-3 or TRBV12-4 and J is TRBJ2-2; tentative D call: TRBD2 (5 bases). The CDR3 runs 13 residues. CDR3 bases: TGTGCCAGCAGTTTAGAACTTCCCGGGGAGCCGTTTTTT. Protein: CASSLELPGEPFF.

This clonotype appeared many times. Compared with germline, one end of the junction differs, possibly owing to a read error. The rearrangement links TRBV5-1 to TRBJ1-6, with D possibly being TRBD1 (5 bases). This CDR3 contains 15 residues. CDR1 and CDR2 (germline): SGHRS, YFSETQ. CDR3 in DNA: TGCGCCAGCAGCCCTGACGGCCAGGGAAATTCACCCCTCAACTTT. This encodes CASSPDGQGNSPLNF.

This clonotype was recorded many times. The chain is built from TRBV20-1 and TRBJ1-6, with D uncertain. The V end lost 3 bases, the J end lost 2 bases, and 11 bases lay between the germline ends. Germline lookup yields CDR1 DFQATT and CDR2 SNEGSKA (reference sequence). CDR3 length: 15 residues. This CDR3 is CSASRWRAYNSPLHF. The CDR3 region has the DNA TGCAGTGCTAGCCGGTGGAGGGCCTATAATTCACCCCTCCACTTT.

In its sample, this clonotype was seen a few times. The chain is built from TRBV9 and TRBJ2-7, with D possibly matching TRBD1 (5 bases). Germline assignment: CDR1 SGDLS and CDR2 YYNGEE. Trimming left V 4 bases short and J 4 bases short, with 18 bases between. CDR3 size: 15 residues. Written as DNA, the CDR3 is TGTGCCAGCAGCCCAAGCAAGGCAGGGATTTACGAGCAGTACTTC. This translates into CASSPSKAGIYEQYF.

Ten or more counts support this clonotype. The chain couples TRBV12-3 or TRBV12-4 to TRBJ2-1; D may be TRBD2 (5 bases). V lost 3 bases and J lost 0, with 12 bases in between. This CDR3 comprises 16 residues. This chain's CDR3 is CASSLASWSSYNEQFF. CDR3 nucleotides: TGTGCCAGCAGTTTGGCTAGCTGGAGCTCCTACAATGAGCAGTTCTTC.

This clonotype was recorded many times. The J gene is TRBJ2-7, the V gene TRBV12-3 or TRBV12-4, with D maybe TRBD1 (6 bases). The CDR3 loop spans 14 amino acids. Deletions cut 3 bases from V and 2 bases from J, with 11 bases between. The CDR3 protein is CASSFTGTPYEQYF. DNA of the CDR3: TGTGCCAGCAGTTTTACCGGGACACCCTACGAGCAGTACTTC.

This clonotype showed up many times. The chain uses TRBV7-9 and TRBJ1-4, with D possibly TRBD1 on 5 matching bases. Trimming took off 1 base at V and 3 bases at J, with 12 bases between the two ends. Germline CDR1 is SEHNR and CDR2 is FQNEAQ (reference sequence). The length of the CDR3 is 16 residues. CDR3 bases: TGTGCCAGCAGCTTAGATCCGGGGCGCTCTAATGAAAAACTGTTTTTT. It codes for CASSLDPGRSNEKLFF.

This clonotype was counted many times. The chain couples TRBV27 to TRBJ1-5; TRBD1 aligns across 8 bases. The ends lost 5 bases at V and 5 bases at J; junction bases unmatched: 11. Looked up from germline, CDR1 is MNHEY and CDR2 is SMNVEV (reference sequence). The CDR3 sequence is 16 residues long. CDR3 sequence reads: CASSTNRGQGYQPQHF. The CDR3 nucleotides read TGTGCCAGCAGTACGAACCGCGGACAGGGCTATCAGCCCCAGCATTTT.

This clonotype was seen ten or more times. This chain uses TRBV24-1 with TRBJ2-7; no reliable D call. The V end lost 5 bases, the J end lost 4 bases, and 5 bases lay between the germline ends. The CDR3 covers 11 residues. Looked up from germline, CDR1 is KGHDR and CDR2 is SFDVKD. The CDR3 here is CATSADYEQYF. The CDR3 coding sequence is TGTGCCACCAGTGCCGATTACGAGCAGTACTTC.

This clonotype is labeled as medium-sized. This chain joins TRBV7-6 and TRBJ2-3; 11 bases are a match to TRBD2. Germline CDR1 is SGHVS and CDR2 is FNYEAQ. The V gene end was trimmed by 5 bases and the J gene end by 6 bases; junction bases not matched to a gene: 7. This CDR3 has 15 amino acids. The CDR3 spells CASSPTSGTFDTQYF. The CDR3 region has the DNA TGTGCCAGCAGCCCGACTAGCGGGACGTTTGATACGCAGTATTTT.

This clonotype was found many times. The chain couples TRBV29-1 to TRBJ2-3; 11 nucleotides align to TRBD2. With 6 bases clipped from V and 6 bases from J, the junction kept 8 bases outside the gene matches. The CDR3 extends over 14 amino acids. Germline-derived CDR1 and CDR2 are SQVTM and ANQGSEA. The CDR3 bases are TGCAGCGTCCGACCTAGCGGGGGGAAGGATACGCAGTATTTT. Translation: CSVRPSGGKDTQYF.

This clonotype was observed at least ten times. This chain uses TRBV27 with TRBJ1-2; D is ambiguous. V lost 2 bases, J lost 2 bases, and 6 bases lay in between. Germline CDR1 and CDR2: MNHEY and SMNVEV (reference sequence). The CDR3 spans 13 residues. The CDR3 sequence: CASSLRLNYGYTF. The CDR3 nucleotides read TGTGCCAGCAGTTTACGGTTAAACTATGGCTACACCTTC.

This clonotype was seen repeatedly, ten times or more. The chain couples TRBV7-9 to TRBJ2-5, with 8 bases aligning to TRBD1. J lost 5 bases, V lost 4 bases, and 6 bases had no gene match. Germline CDR1 reads SEHNR; CDR2 reads FQNEAQ (reference sequence). This CDR3 is built from 14 residues. CDR3 residues: CASSSGQGVETQYF. In DNA, the CDR3 is TGTGCCAGCAGCTCAGGACAGGGCGTCGAGACCCAGTACTTC.

This clonotype was counted ten times or more. This chain links TRBV20-1 with TRBJ2-6; possible D gene TRBD2, 5 bases. Trimming shortened V by 0 bases and J by 4 bases, and 19 bases separated the two germline ends. CDR1 is DFQATT, CDR2 SNEGSKA, per germline (reference sequence). CDR3 length: 18 residues. The chain's CDR3 is CSARDILWQPGGANVLTF. For the CDR3, the DNA is TGCAGTGCTAGAGATATCCTTTGGCAGCCGGGAGGGGCCAACGTCCTGACTTTC.

There are many counts of this clonotype. This chain uses TRBV7-9 with TRBJ1-2; D remains unclear. V lost 2 bases and J 8 bases, leaving 6 bases between the germline ends. Germline CDR1 reads SEHNR; CDR2 reads FQNEAQ (reference sequence). There are 11 residues in the CDR3. The chain's CDR3 is CASSLTRGYTF. The CDR3 nucleotides read TGTGCCAGCAGCTTAACTCGGGGCTACACCTTC.

This clonotype was picked up many times. The rearrangement uses TRBV11-2 and TRBJ2-1; 10 bases are a match to TRBD2. In germline, CDR1 is SGHAT, CDR2 FQNNGV. Trimming took 2 bases from V and 2 from J; bases not matched to a gene: 3. The length of the CDR3 is 16 residues. For the CDR3, the DNA is TGTGCCAGCAGCTTATCCGGGACTAGCGCCTACAATGAGCAGTTCTTC. Its protein is CASSLSGTSAYNEQFF.

This clonotype occurred many times. The V call is TRBV6-5, the J call TRBJ2-3; 9 bases fit TRBD1. V lost 7 bases and J lost 1; bases outside the gene matches: 3. Germline values: CDR1 MNHEY, CDR2 SVGAGI. The CDR3 extends over 14 amino acids. This CDR3 reads CASKRTGGTDTQYF. The CDR3 coding sequence is TGTGCCAGCAAACGGACAGGGGGCACAGATACGCAGTATTTT.

This clonotype came up many times. The J gene is TRBJ2-1, the V gene TRBV29-1, with 9 bases aligning to TRBD1. Germline V CDR1 and CDR2: SQVTM, ANQGSEA. This CDR3 region has 13 residues. The V and J ends lost 3 bases and 5 bases, in that order; junction bases with no gene match: 2. Written as DNA, the CDR3 is TGCAGCGTTGACGGGACAGGGAACAATGAGCAGTTCTTC. It yields the protein CSVDGTGNNEQFF.

About this clonotype itself: At one end, the junction sequence differs from germline, possibly due to a read error. V is TRBV20-1 and J is TRBJ1-5; the D gene is possibly TRBD1 (5 bases). The CDR3 extends over 14 amino acids. Germline CDR1 DFQATT, CDR2 SNEGSKA (reference sequence). The CDR3 bases are TGCAGTGCTAGAGCCGGGGGAAGCAATCAGCCCCAGAATTTT. It codes for CSARAGGSNQPQNF.

This clonotype has a count of ten or more. The V call is TRBV12-3 or TRBV12-4, the J call TRBJ1-2; TRBD1 aligns across 7 bases. V trimming: 6 bases; J trimming: 7 bases; junction bases outside the gene matches: 8. CDR3 size: 13 residues. CDR3 protein: CASRRQGSSGYTF. The CDR3 DNA reads TGTGCCAGCAGGCGACAGGGATCGTCTGGCTACACCTTC.

This clonotype was detected ten times or more. This sequence joins TRBV6-2 or TRBV6-3 and TRBJ2-7; 8 nucleotides match TRBD1. The CDR3 covers 13 residues. The ends lost 8 bases at V and 4 bases at J; junction bases unmatched: 7. The germline gives CDR1 MNHEY, CDR2 SVGEGT. CDR3 in DNA: TGTGCCAGCGCGGCAGGGGGCGAATACGAGCAGTACTTC. Its protein is CASAAGGEYEQYF.

About this clonotype itself: This sequence may be a read error, since a much larger clone differs from it by one base. V usage is TRBV12-3 or TRBV12-4 and J usage is TRBJ1-6; D not certain. The CDR3 consists of 15 residues. CDR3 sequence: CVSTAASSYNSPLNF. The CDR3 DNA sequence: TGTGTCAGCACGGCGGCTAGCTCCTATAATTCACCCCTCAACTTT.

This clonotype has ten or more counts. The chain uses TRBV7-2 and TRBJ2-1; TRBD1 aligns across 8 bases. The CDR3 loop spans 17 amino acids. CDR1 is SGHTA, CDR2 FQGNSA, per germline. V lost 2 bases, J lost 1 base, and 7 bases stayed unmatched. Here the CDR3 reads CASSLISGTGSYNEQFF. As DNA, the CDR3 is TGTGCCAGCAGCTTAATTTCCGGGACAGGATCCTACAATGAGCAGTTCTTC.

This clonotype came up many times. The rearrangement links TRBV18 to TRBJ2-4; D assignment may be TRBD1 or TRBD2 (5 bases each). Trimming removed 2 bases from V and 4 bases from J, with 9 bases in between. The CDR3 runs 14 residues. CDR1 and CDR2 (germline): KGHSH, LQKENI. As DNA, the CDR3 is TGTGCCAGCTCACCATGGGACGGAAAAAACATTCAGTACTTC. This sequence encodes CASSPWDGKNIQYF. Full variable domain (remainder filled in from reference TRBV18 and TRBJ2-4): NAGVMQNPRHLVRRRGQEARLRCSPMKGHSHVYWYRQLPEEGLKFMVYLQKENIIDESGMPKERFSAEFPKEGPSILRIQQVVRGDSAAYFCASSPWDGKNIQYFGAGTRLSVL.

This clonotype was seen ten or more times. The chain couples TRBV7-7 to TRBJ1-1; no clear D gene. The CDR3 extends over 13 amino acids. The V end was cut by 5 bases, the J end by 8 bases, with 15 bases between. CDR1 and CDR2 from the germline V gene are SSHAT and FNYEAQ (reference sequence). The CDR3 nucleotides are TGTGCCAGCAGCCGTCATTACAGCGAAGAAGCTTTCTTT. It encodes CASSRHYSEEAFF.

This clonotype has ten or more counts. The chain carries TRBV5-1 and TRBJ1-3; no clear D gene. Germline CDR1 and CDR2: SGHRS and YFSETQ. With 0 bases removed from V and 0 bases from J, the gap between germline ends came to 10 bases. This CDR3 comprises 16 residues. This chain's CDR3 is CASSLVPADSGNTIYF. The CDR3 DNA is TGCGCCAGCAGCTTGGTACCGGCAGACTCTGGAAACACCATATATTTT.

The table lists this clonotype with many counts. V gene TRBV20-1 combines with J gene TRBJ1-2; D remains ambiguous. Deletions cut 2 bases from V and 4 bases from J, with 20 bases between. The CDR3 contains 16 residues. The V gene's germline CDR1 is DFQATT and CDR2 SNEGSKA (reference sequence). CDR3 in DNA: TGCAGTGCTAGAAGGCCTTTGGGCAGCGACTCCTATGGCTACACCTTC. Translated: CSARRPLGSDSYGYTF.

V gene TRBV7-9 combines with J gene TRBJ2-2; D is possibly TRBD2 (6 bases). The CDR3 extends over 15 amino acids. Germline CDR1 SEHNR, CDR2 FQNEAQ (reference sequence). V lost 5 bases, J lost 5 bases, and 15 bases lay in between. The CDR3 nucleotides read TGTGCCAGCAGCCTGCGGGGCCCTTGGACCGGGGAGCTGTTTTTT. As protein: CASSLRGPWTGELFF. Together with reference TRBV7-9 and TRBJ2-2, the CDR3 gives the full variable domain: DTGVSQNPRHKITKRGQNVTFRCDPISEHNRLYWYRQTLGQGPEFLTYFQNEAQLEKSRLLSDRFSAERPKGSFSTLEIQRTEQGDSAMYLCASSLRGPWTGELFFGEGSRLTVL.

This clonotype has at least ten counts. The chain carries TRBV20-1 and TRBJ2-5, with TRBD2 identical over 9 bases. Germline values: CDR1 DFQATT, CDR2 SNEGSKA (reference sequence). V lost 4 bases and J lost 4; bases outside the gene matches: 10. This CDR3 contains 15 residues. CDR3 bases: TGCAGTGCTACTCGGGCTAGCGGGGTGTCAGAGACCCAGTACTTC. Its protein is CSATRASGVSETQYF.